What follows are 29 T cell receptor beta chains derived from one specimen sequenced in a study of tumor and adjacent non-tumor tissue in lung cancer. TCRbeta libraries were built with three rounds of nested PCR, modified from ARM-PCR. TCRdb reanalysed the multiplex PCR reads using MiXCR and keeps one entry per CDR3 protein. The repertoire holds about 200,000 distinct CDR3 sequences, with about two thirds as singletons. The template was RNA from unsorted bulk tissue. Sequencing used lung tumor tissue. The source of these receptors is a man aged 55 to 69 with non-small cell lung cancer.

This clonotype has a single count. The rearrangement uses TRBV11-3 and TRBJ1-1; D call uncertain. This CDR3 spans 14 amino acids. The V and J ends lost 0 bases and 10 bases respectively, with 15 bases between them. The germline gives CDR1 SGHNT, CDR2 YENEEA. CDR3 DNA: TGTGCCAGCAGCTTAGACGGAGTGAACGCTGTAGCTTTCTTT. This gives the protein CASSLDGVNAVAFF.

Worth noting for this clonotype: A read error is likely, as this CDR3 ends without the conserved phenylalanine or tryptophan. The chain carries TRBV11-2 and TRBJ1-1; tentative D call: TRBD1 (5 bases). Trimming cost V 5 bases and J 6 bases, with 13 bases left between them. This CDR3 has 13 residues. Per germline, CDR1 SGHAT and CDR2 FQNNGV. CDR3 loop: CASSLDRQSEAFS. CDR3 coding DNA: TGTGCCAGCAGCCTCGACCGACAGTCTGAAGCTTTCTCT.

This clonotype appeared a single time. This could be a read error, since a much larger clone is one nucleotide away. This chain uses TRBV5-1 with TRBJ2-6; 13 bases fit TRBD2. Germline CDR1 and CDR2: SGHRS and YFSETQ. The CDR3 is 17 residues long. For the CDR3, the DNA is TGCTCCAGCAGCCCAGGACTAGCGGGAGCGGGGGCCAACGTCCTGACTTTC. Its translation is CSSSPGLAGAGANVLTF. Full variable domain (rest looked up from reference TRBV5-1 and TRBJ2-6): KAGVTQTPRYLIKTRGQQVTLSCSPISGHRSVSWYQQTPGQGLQFLFEYFSETQRNKGNFPGRFSGRQFSNSRSEMNVSTLELGDSALYLCSSSPGLAGAGANVLTFGAGSRLTVL.

Comments on this clonotype: The CDR3 does not close with the conserved phenylalanine or tryptophan, likely indicating a read error. The gene calls are TRBV6-2 or TRBV6-3 and TRBJ2-5, with D maybe TRBD2 (6 bases). V was pared by 4 bases and J by 5 bases, with 14 bases between. This CDR3 is built from 14 residues. CDR1 and CDR2 (germline): MNHEY, SVGEGT. The CDR3: CASSCEGEAETQYI. The CDR3 DNA is TGTGCCAGCAGTTGTGAAGGGGAGGCCGAGACCCAGTACATC.

This clonotype came up a few times. A read error may be the cause here, since a much bigger clone is one base away. The chain uses TRBV29-1 and TRBJ2-5, with TRBD2 as a possible D gene (6 bases). The CDR3 is 14 amino acids. The V and J ends lost 8 bases and 4 bases respectively, with 20 bases between them. Germline lookup yields CDR1 SQVTM and CDR2 ANQGSEA. The CDR3 DNA follows: TGCAGCATTGGGTCTAGCGCACTGCCAGAGACCCAGTACTTC. Translation gives CSIGSSALPETQYF.

This clonotype was seen a few times. J is TRBJ2-3 and V is TRBV5-5; D gene unclear. V lost 4 bases and J 2 bases, leaving 11 bases between the germline ends. The CDR3 extends over 14 amino acids. Looked up from germline, CDR1 is SGHKS and CDR2 is YYEKEE (reference sequence). This CDR3 reads CASSGARITDTQYF. As DNA, the CDR3 is TGTGCCAGCAGCGGCGCGAGGATCACAGATACGCAGTATTTT.

About this clonotype: This could be a read error, since a much larger clone is one nucleotide away. The CDR3 does not end in the conserved phenylalanine or tryptophan, so this is likely a read error. CDR3 loop: CSAYLPLAGELTQYS. The CDR3 DNA is TGCAGTGCCTATCTCCCACTAGCGGGAGAATTAACGCAGTATTCT. The chain is built from TRBV20-1 and TRBJ2-3; TRBD2 aligns across 11 bases. The V and J ends lost 6 bases and 9 bases, in that order; junction bases with no gene match: 14. Per the germline V gene, CDR1 is DFQATT and CDR2 is SNEGSKA (reference sequence). The CDR3 consists of 15 residues.

The chain recombines TRBV4-3 with TRBJ2-3; D is undetermined. Trimming took 2 bases from V and 0 from J, leaving 15 bases between them. The germline V gene has CDR1 LGHNA and CDR2 YSLEER. There are 17 residues in the CDR3. The CDR3 loop is CASSQIMGGTSTDTQYF. DNA for the CDR3: TGCGCCAGCAGCCAAATAATGGGCGGAACAAGCACAGATACGCAGTATTTT.

This clonotype was seen only a few times. The chain employs TRBV29-1 and TRBJ2-3; 8 positions agree with TRBD1. This CDR3 is built from 15 residues. Germline CDR1 reads SQVTM; CDR2 reads ANQGSEA. Trimming took 6 bases from V and 8 from J; bases not matched to a gene: 16. CDR3 nucleotides: TGCAGCGTACCCCCGTGGACAGGGCTCGCAGGTACGCAGTATTTT. Protein: CSVPPWTGLAGTQYF.

Concerning this clonotype: One end of the junction fails to match germline, which may point to a read error. The chain is built from TRBV11-2 and TRBJ2-1; the D is unclear. The CDR3 length is 14 residues. Germline CDR1 reads SGHAT; CDR2 reads FQNNGV. CDR3 DNA: TGTGCGAGCAGCCTAGGATCAGCCTACAATGAGCAGTTCTTC. It translates to CASSLGSAYNEQFF. Looking up the rest from reference TRBV11-2 and TRBJ2-1 gives the full variable domain: EAGVAQSPRYKIIEKRQSVAFWCNPISGHATLYWYQQILGQGPKLLIQFQNNGVVDDSQLPKDRFSAERLKGVDSTLKIQPAKLEDSAVYLCASSLGSAYNEQFFGPGTRLTVL.

This clonotype showed up many times. The rearrangement joins TRBV12-3 or TRBV12-4 to TRBJ2-7; D possibly uses TRBD1 or TRBD2 (5 bases each). Trimming left V 3 bases short and J 2 bases short, with 8 bases between. This CDR3 contains 13 residues. The DNA of the CDR3 is TGTGCCAGCAGTTTCGGGACGACCTACGAGCAGTACTTC. It codes for CASSFGTTYEQYF.

The rearrangement links TRBV5-1 to TRBJ1-5; a possible D gene is TRBD1 (5 bases). This CDR3 region has 15 residues. With 4 bases removed from V and 0 bases from J, the gap between germline ends came to 11 bases. CDR1 is SGHRS and CDR2 is YFSETQ in the germline V gene. CDR3 in amino acids: CASSDDGGSNQPQHF. CDR3 nucleotides: TGCGCCAGCAGCGACGACGGGGGTAGCAATCAGCCCCAGCATTTT.

As to this clonotype: The CDR3 ends on some other residue instead of the conserved phenylalanine or tryptophan, so this is likely a read error. The chain couples TRBV11-3 to TRBJ2-2; 8 nucleotides line up with TRBD1. The CDR3 has 14 residues. Germline-derived CDR1 and CDR2 are SGHNT and YENEEA. As DNA, the CDR3 is TGTGCCAGCCGCCGGGACAGGAACACTGGGGAGCTGTTTCTT. Protein: CASRRDRNTGELFL.

The J gene is TRBJ1-5, the V gene TRBV6-1; the match to TRBD1 covers 10 bases. The J call may be incorrect, as the DNA end agrees better with TRBJ2-3. This CDR3 has 16 amino acids. Germline lookup yields CDR1 MNHNS and CDR2 SASEGT. Here the CDR3 reads CASSEEDRGGNQPQYF. The CDR3 coding sequence is TGTGCCAGCAGTGAGGAGGACAGGGGGGGCAATCAGCCCCAGTATTTT.

Worth noting for this clonotype: This could be a read error, since a much larger clone is one nucleotide away. The CDR3 end shows no conserved phenylalanine or tryptophan, and so a read error is likely. This sequence joins TRBV7-8 and TRBJ2-7; D call uncertain. The CDR3 is made up of 14 amino acids. The ends were cut back, 1 base at V and 1 base at J, with 8 bases in the middle. CDR1 SGHVS and CDR2 FQNEAQ come from the germline V gene. CDR3 in amino acids: CASSLGLSSYEQYL. The CDR3 bases are TGTGCCAGCAGCTTAGGTCTCAGTTCCTACGAGCAGTACCTC.

A word on this clonotype: Compared with germline, one end of the junction differs, possibly owing to a read error. This sequence joins TRBV4-2 and TRBJ1-2; perhaps TRBD1 as D (5 bases). The CDR3 has 16 residues. Germline V lookup: CDR1 LGHNA, CDR2 YNFKEQ. CDR3 loop: CARSPPAGTDGDGYTF. CDR3 DNA: TGTGCCAGGAGCCCCCCTGCGGGGACGGATGGGGATGGTTACACCTTC.

Remarks on this clonotype: Lacking the conserved final phenylalanine or tryptophan, this CDR3 likely reflects a read error. The limits of the CDR3 on the DNA are not certain, so only TCRdb's listed CDR3 is given. This chain uses TRBV20-1 with TRBJ1-4; the table assigns TRBD1, which was not confirmed against the DNA. The CDR3 is 13 amino acids in total, end residues counted. Germline loops: CDR1 DFQATT, CDR2 SNEGSKA (reference sequence). This chain's CDR3 is CSALRGRNEKLFC.

This clonotype was recorded a few times. Just one base apart from a much larger clone, this may be a read error. The genes are TRBV6-1 and TRBJ1-6, with a possible D match to TRBD1 (6 bases). This CDR3 has 15 amino acids. Per the germline V gene, CDR1 is MNHNS and CDR2 is SASEGT. The CDR3 sequence is CTSRGADRNNSPLHF. The DNA of the CDR3 is TGTACCAGCAGAGGCGCGGACAGAAATAATTCACCCCTCCACTTT.

A single count supports this clonotype. Mismatch with germline at one junction end may stem from a read error. Written as DNA, the CDR3 is TGCAGTGTTGAAGACGGGGAATATGGCCACACCTTC. Its protein product is CSVEDGEYGHTF. The chain has TRBV29-1 and TRBJ1-2, with D hard to call. Germline CDR1 is SQVTM and CDR2 is ANQGSEA. The CDR3 has 12 amino acids.

Points on this clonotype: This could be a read error, since a much larger clone is one nucleotide away. This sequence joins TRBV20-1 and TRBJ1-2; D is undetermined. The CDR3 extends over 14 amino acids. V lost 1 base, J lost 6 bases, and 15 bases lay in between. Germline V gene data show CDR1 as DFQATT and CDR2 as SNEGSKA (reference sequence). Written as DNA, the CDR3 is TGCAGTGCTAGAGCCCTTGTGCGGTTTCATGGCTACACCTTC. Translated: CSARALVRFHGYTF.

The chain couples TRBV19 to TRBJ1-1; D might be TRBD1 (5 bases). Germline CDR1 reads LNHDA; CDR2 reads SQIVND (reference sequence). The V end lost 9 bases, the J end lost 7 bases, and 21 bases lay between the germline ends. This CDR3 spans 14 amino acids. This CDR3 reads CASIISGTPNEAFF. CDR3 DNA: TGTGCCAGCATTATCTCCGGGACCCCAAATGAAGCTTTCTTT.

The chain is built from TRBV20-1 and TRBJ2-1, with TRBD2 matching 10 bases. Germline V CDR1 and CDR2: DFQATT, SNEGSKA (reference sequence). This CDR3 comprises 16 residues. V was clipped by 2 bases and J by 4 bases; unmatched bases: 8. This CDR3 reads CSARPQRGGGYNEQFF. In DNA, the CDR3 is TGCAGTGCTAGACCCCAGCGGGGGGGAGGGTACAATGAGCAGTTCTTC.

On this clonotype: No conserved phenylalanine or tryptophan is present at the end of the CDR3, so a read error is the likely explanation. The limits of the CDR3 on the DNA are not certain, so only TCRdb's listed CDR3 is given. V and J are TRBV11-2 and TRBJ2-5. Inclusive of both ends, the CDR3 amounts to 12 amino acids. Germline V gene data show CDR1 as SGHAT and CDR2 as FQNNGV. CDR3 residues: CASSLGVETQNL.

For this clonotype: At one boundary the junction diverges from the germline segment, which might be a read error. The chain couples TRBV20-1 to TRBJ2-1, with TRBD2 matching over 8 bases. CDR1 and CDR2 (germline): DFQATT, SNEGSKA (reference sequence). This CDR3 comprises 17 residues. The CDR3 sequence: CSVIGTSGTYTNNDQFF. The CDR3 bases are TGTAGTGTTATCGGGACTAGTGGGACCTACACCAACAATGATCAGTTCTTC.

About this clonotype: The junction does not match germline at one end; this may be a read error. The J gene is TRBJ2-2, the V gene TRBV5-6; TRBD1 agrees at 7 bases. This CDR3 spans 17 amino acids. CDR1 and CDR2 from the germline V gene are SGHDT and YYEEEE. The CDR3 nucleotides read TGTGCCAGCAGCTGGTGGGGGTCAGGGGGTAACACCGGGGAGTTGTTTTTT. Protein: CASSWWGSGGNTGELFF.

Comment on this clonotype: Compared with germline, one end of the junction differs, possibly owing to a read error. V and J are TRBV4-3 and TRBJ2-7, with D possibly being TRBD2 (6 bases). The CDR3 has 16 residues. From germline, CDR1 is LGHNA and CDR2 YSLEER. In DNA, the CDR3 is TGCGCCAGCGGCCAAGATAGGGGCGGGAAACAGTACGAGCAGTACTTC. It translates to CASGQDRGGKQYEQYF.

This clonotype was counted only a few times. A read error may account for a junction end that differs from germline. This chain connects TRBV5-4 to TRBJ1-4; 10 bases align to TRBD1. The CDR3 length is 14 residues. Germline V gene sequence: CDR1 SGHNT, CDR2 YYREEE (reference sequence). The CDR3 nucleotides read TGTGCCAGCAGCCCGGGACAGGGGAATGAAAAACTGTCTTTT. As protein: CASSPGQGNEKLSF.

As concerns this clonotype: Lacking the conserved final phenylalanine or tryptophan, this CDR3 likely reflects a read error. The rearrangement links TRBV6-6 to TRBJ2-7; tentatively, D is TRBD1 (7 bases). Trimming took 7 bases from V and 3 from J, leaving 22 bases between them. Germline V gene data show CDR1 as MNHNY and CDR2 as SVGAGI (reference sequence). This CDR3 contains 16 residues. The CDR3 bases are TGTGCCAGCACAGATTCCGCGGGGACAGTCTTCTACGAGCAGTACTAC. Amino acid sequence: CASTDSAGTVFYEQYY.

Regarding this clonotype: An end of the junction does not agree with germline; a read error may underlie this. The chain combines TRBV4-3 with TRBJ2-3; 10 nucleotides agree with TRBD1. The germline V gene has CDR1 LGHNA and CDR2 YSLEER. The length of the CDR3 is 15 residues. DNA of the CDR3: TGCGCCAACAGCCAGGGACAGGGGCAGCCAGATACGCAGTATTTT. Its protein product is CANSQGQGQPDTQYF.